The 10 T cell receptor beta chains given below trace back to one sample, sequenced in a study of blood T cells in healthy people across ages. A second PCR of roughly 6 to 12 cycles used a sample-barcoded 5' primer and a J-beta primer mix. Each CDR3 protein is one row after TCRdb ran MiXCR on the 5' RACE reads. The table includes approximately 1,700,000 distinct CDR3 sequences, approximately 39% detected once. The source material was blood. These TCRs come from a human donor in good health.

The gene calls are TRBV2 and TRBJ2-5; D ambiguous. Germline V gives CDR1 SNHLY, CDR2 FYNNEI. There are 13 residues in the CDR3. V lost 3 bases and J 11 bases, leaving 16 bases between the germline ends. The CDR3 nucleotides are TGTGCCAGCAGTGACTCCCCCCTCGTGGAGCAGTACTTC. The encoded protein is CASSDSPLVEQYF.

This clonotype has more than one count but fewer than ten. The J gene is TRBJ1-5, the V gene TRBV4-2, with 9 bases lining up with TRBD1. The V and J ends lost 3 bases and 7 bases, in that order; junction bases with no gene match: 7. The CDR3 runs 15 residues. Germline V gives CDR1 LGHNA, CDR2 YNFKEQ. In DNA, the CDR3 is TGTGCCAGCAGCCAGGGACAGGGACGCGGACAGCCCCAGCATTTT. Translating gives CASSQGQGRGQPQHF.

The chain uses TRBV5-1 and TRBJ2-3; 10 nucleotides line up with TRBD2. The germline gives CDR1 SGHRS, CDR2 YFSETQ. V was pared by 7 bases and J by 2 bases, with 10 bases of the junction left unmatched. The length of the CDR3 is 16 residues. CDR3 in amino acids: CASYPIAGGFTDTQYF. The CDR3 nucleotides are TGCGCCAGCTATCCTATAGCGGGGGGATTCACAGATACGCAGTATTTT.

The chain recombines TRBV20-1 with TRBJ1-2, with 7 bases fitting TRBD1. The CDR3 runs to 16 residues. V trimming: 2 bases; J trimming: 0 bases; junction bases outside the gene matches: 9. Germline values: CDR1 DFQATT, CDR2 SNEGSKA (reference sequence). Here the CDR3 DNA reads TGCAGTGCTAGATCCCGGGACAGTCGGGCTAACTATGGCTACACCTTC. Its protein is CSARSRDSRANYGYTF.

Only a few counts were recorded for this clonotype. This sequence joins TRBV5-5 and TRBJ1-1; D ambiguous. Germline-derived CDR1 and CDR2 are SGHKS and YYEKEE (reference sequence). The V end lost 4 bases, the J end lost 1 base, and 11 bases lay between the germline ends. This CDR3 spans 14 amino acids. The CDR3 nucleotides are TGTGCCAGCAGCGCAGGATTACCGAACACTGAAGCTTTCTTT. This sequence encodes CASSAGLPNTEAFF.

This clonotype was seen a few times. The J gene is TRBJ2-3, the V gene TRBV5-1, with 11 bases aligning to TRBD2. V shed 4 bases, J shed 3 bases, and the junction held 4 bases outside the gene matches. Germline V gene sequence: CDR1 SGHRS, CDR2 YFSETQ. CDR3 length: 15 amino acids. The CDR3 nucleotides are TGCGCCAGCAGCGCCTCTAGCGGGGGGACAGATACGCAGTATTTT. Protein product: CASSASSGGTDTQYF.

The chain joins TRBV5-1 to TRBJ2-7, with 7 bases matching TRBD1. This CDR3 has 14 amino acids. Unmatched junction bases numbered 13, after V lost 3 bases and J lost 10 bases. The germline CDR1 and CDR2 sequences are SGHRS and YFSETQ. CDR3 in amino acids: CASSSTAGGEAQYF. The CDR3 DNA is TGCGCCAGCAGCTCAACGGCAGGGGGAGAGGCCCAGTACTTC. Supplemented by reference TRBV5-1 and TRBJ2-7, the full variable domain reads KAGVTQTPRYLIKTRGQQVTLSCSPISGHRSVSWYQQTPGQGLQFLFEYFSETQRNKGNFPGRFSGRQFSNSRSEMNVSTLELGDSALYLCASSSTAGGEAQYFGPGTRLTVT.

For this clonotype: A read error may be the cause here, since a much bigger clone is one base away. The J gene is TRBJ2-5, the V gene TRBV28; D is possibly TRBD1 (5 bases). The CDR3 is 13 amino acids. Germline values: CDR1 MDHEN, CDR2 SYDVKM. CDR3 DNA sequence: TGTGGCAGCAGACCCCAGGGTCCGGAGACCCAGTACTTC. This encodes CGSRPQGPETQYF.

Worth noting for this clonotype: Here the CDR3 omits its conserved ending phenylalanine or tryptophan, so a read error is the likely source. The gene calls are TRBV2 and TRBJ1-1; D is possibly TRBD1 (5 bases). The CDR3 loop spans 13 amino acids. CDR1 and CDR2 (germline): SNHLY, FYNNEI. Between the trimmed V and J ends, which lost 8 bases and 2 bases, there was a span of 12 bases. CDR3 sequence: CASGGTLNTEAFY. For the CDR3, the DNA is TGTGCCAGCGGGGGGACGCTAAACACTGAAGCTTTCTAT.

A single count supports this clonotype. CDR3 bases: TGTGCCACCAGCAGAGATGTCGGGGGGGCCTGGGGTTACGAGCAGTACGTC. This codes for CATSRDVGGAWGYEQYV. J is TRBJ2-7 and V is TRBV15; 8 nucleotides align to TRBD2. CDR1 and CDR2 from the germline V gene are LNHNV and YYDKDF (reference sequence). The V gene end was trimmed by 0 bases and the J gene end by 4 bases; junction bases not matched to a gene: 11. There are 17 residues in the CDR3.